Presented here are 21 T cell receptor beta chains from one specimen sequenced in a study of cytomegalovirus exposure and HLA in healthy donors. Amplification used 60 Vbeta primers and 13 Jbeta primers. Data came from immunoSEQ multiplex PCR; TCRdb stores just in-frame clones and leaves some out. The sample lists 110,000 to 150,000 clones, 75% to 80% seen once, with approximately 1.5% in the top ten. Material for sequencing was PBMCs. The source is a female donor in good health and CMV-seronegative.

The chain is built from TRBV5-1 and TRBJ2-1; 9 bases are a match to TRBD2. Germline assignment: CDR1 SGHRS and CDR2 YFSETQ. Losses at the gene ends were 4 bases for V and 3 bases for J; bases not matched to a gene: 11. The CDR3 extends over 17 amino acids. The CDR3 here is CASSGGGAGGLYNEQFF. CDR3 nucleotide sequence: TGCGCCAGCAGCGGCGGGGGAGCGGGGGGCCTCTACAATGAGCAGTTCTTC.

The genes are TRBV9 and TRBJ2-1; 8 nucleotides align to TRBD2. The CDR3 sequence is 14 residues long. V gave up 2 bases and J gave up 10 bases; unmatched junction bases: 8. The germline CDR1 and CDR2 sequences are SGDLS and YYNGEE. The CDR3 DNA sequence: TGTGCCAGCAGCGTCGGGGGGGCCCTGGCAGAGCAGTTCTTC. Amino acid sequence: CASSVGGALAEQFF.

The CDR3 spells CASSLRGVETQYF. As DNA, the CDR3 is TGTGCCAGCAGCTTGCGAGGTGTGGAGACCCAGTACTTC. J is TRBJ2-5 and V is TRBV5-6; D remains unclear. The CDR3 runs 13 residues. The V end lost 1 base, the J end lost 5 bases, and 9 bases lay between the germline ends. Germline V CDR1 and CDR2: SGHDT, YYEEEE.

This chain uses TRBV6-1 with TRBJ1-2, with TRBD1 matching over 9 bases. The CDR3 is made up of 14 amino acids. V lost 5 bases to trimming and J lost 5 bases; unmatched junction nucleotides: 6. Germline V gene sequence: CDR1 MNHNS, CDR2 SASEGT. This CDR3 reads CASSWGQGSYGYTF. The DNA of the CDR3 is TGTGCCAGCAGTTGGGGACAGGGTTCATATGGCTACACCTTC.

The J gene is TRBJ2-3, the V gene TRBV28, with D possibly matching TRBD2 (7 bases). V lost 6 bases and J 2 bases, leaving 12 bases between the germline ends. Germline V lookup: CDR1 MDHEN, CDR2 SYDVKM. This CDR3 has 14 amino acids. The CDR3 DNA reads TGTGCCAGCAGGGAGGGGGGGGCCACAGATACGCAGTATTTT. Translated, it gives CASREGGATDTQYF.

This clone was detected only a few times. The V call is TRBV5-1, the J call TRBJ2-1; 14 nucleotides align to TRBD2. The CDR3 is made up of 17 amino acids. V shed 4 bases and J 6 bases; nucleotides not matched to a gene: 9. Germline CDR1 is SGHRS and CDR2 is YFSETQ. The CDR3 nucleotides are TGCGCCAGCAGCCGCGGGACTAGCGGGGGCAGCTTCAATGAGCAGTTCTTC. This encodes CASSRGTSGGSFNEQFF.

The V and J genes are TRBV5-1 and TRBJ1-4; 7 positions match TRBD1. The junction had 11 bases not matched to a gene; V was cut back by 4 bases and J by 5 bases. In germline, CDR1 is SGHRS, CDR2 YFSETQ. This CDR3 region has 16 residues. The CDR3 DNA reads TGCGCCAGCAGCACACGATCACAGGGACAGAATGAAAAACTGTTTTTT. Protein sequence: CASSTRSQGQNEKLFF.

In this sample, this clone turned up a few times. The rearrangement joins TRBV30 to TRBJ2-7, with 9 bases that match TRBD2. The trim removed 8 bases at V and 3 bases at J, leaving 5 bases unmatched. This CDR3 spans 12 amino acids. CDR1 GTSNPN and CDR2 SVGIG come from the germline V gene (reference sequence). CDR3 protein: CARATSGYEQYF. CDR3 DNA: TGTGCCAGAGCGACTAGCGGCTACGAGCAGTACTTC.

The DNA for the CDR3 is TGTGCCAGCAGTTTTTTCCCCTCGTACGAGCAGTACTTC. Protein: CASSFFPSYEQYF. The chain carries TRBV11-3 and TRBJ2-7; D gene ambiguous. The CDR3 length is 13 residues. Germline lookup yields CDR1 SGHNT and CDR2 YENEEA. Trimming left V 6 bases short and J 4 bases short, with 13 bases between.

This clone has a single count. J is TRBJ2-7 and V is TRBV11-1; D uncertain. Per the germline V gene, CDR1 is SGHAT and CDR2 is FQDESV (reference sequence). V gave up 1 base and J gave up 10 bases, with 17 bases separating them. The CDR3 runs 14 residues. CDR3 protein: CASSLGVRLDGQYF. In nucleotides, the CDR3 is TGTGCCAGCAGCTTAGGAGTAAGACTGGATGGCCAGTACTTC.

This clone appeared a single time. The genes are TRBV6-1 and TRBJ2-1; TRBD2 agrees at 8 bases. The CDR3 runs 14 residues. J lost 5 bases, V lost 10 bases, and 10 bases had no gene match. Per germline, CDR1 MNHNS and CDR2 SASEGT. CDR3 residues: CATFSGTVNNEQFF. CDR3 bases: TGTGCCACCTTTAGCGGGACGGTAAACAATGAGCAGTTCTTC.

The rearrangement uses TRBV30 and TRBJ1-5; 10 nucleotides match TRBD1. J lost 6 bases, V lost 2 bases, and 4 bases had no gene match. The CDR3 covers 14 residues. Germline CDR1 reads GTSNPN; CDR2 reads SVGIG (reference sequence). DNA of the CDR3: TGTGCCTGGAGTCGACAGGGGGCTGTTCAGCCCCAGCATTTT. It yields the protein CAWSRQGAVQPQHF. Full variable domain (remainder filled in from reference TRBV30 and TRBJ1-5): SQTIHQWPATLVQPVGSPLSLECTVEGTSNPNLYWYRQAAGRGLQLLFYSVGIGQISSEVPQNLSASRPQDRQFILSSKKLLLSDSGFYLCAWSRQGAVQPQHFGDGTRLSIL.

This chain connects TRBV7-2 to TRBJ2-1, with 9 bases fitting TRBD2. Germline V gene lookup returns CDR1 SGHTA and CDR2 FQGNSA. CDR3 length equals 16 residues. Trimming cost V 1 base and J 4 bases; bases outside gene matches: 5. The CDR3 loop is CASSLGPSGVYNEQFF. The CDR3 coding sequence is TGTGCCAGCAGCTTAGGACCTAGCGGGGTATACAATGAGCAGTTCTTC. Full variable domain (rest looked up from reference TRBV7-2 and TRBJ2-1): GAGVSQSPSNKVTEKGKDVELRCDPISGHTALYWYRQSLGQGLEFLIYFQGNSAPDKSGLPSDRFSAERTGGSVSTLTIQRTQQEDSAVYLCASSLGPSGVYNEQFFGPGTRLTVL.

This clone is a singleton in its sample. The chain joins TRBV7-9 to TRBJ2-5; D not certain. The CDR3 consists of 13 residues. Germline V lookup: CDR1 SEHNR, CDR2 FQNEAQ (reference sequence). V was shortened by 1 base and J by 5 bases, with 8 bases between the two germline ends. CDR3 DNA sequence: TGTGCCAGCAGCTTAGGTCACCGGGAGACCCAGTACTTC. This codes for CASSLGHRETQYF.

This clone was detected only a few times. The genes are TRBV19 and TRBJ2-7, with 14 positions matching TRBD2. The junction had 4 bases not matched to a gene; V was cut back by 4 bases and J by 5 bases. The CDR3 length is 15 residues. Germline V CDR1 and CDR2: LNHDA, SQIVND (reference sequence). The CDR3 bases are TGTGCCAGTAGTACCAGACTAGCGGGGGGGGACGAGCAGTACTTC. Amino acid sequence: CASSTRLAGGDEQYF.

The gene calls are TRBV19 and TRBJ1-5, with D possibly matching TRBD1 (5 bases). CDR1 and CDR2 (germline): LNHDA, SQIVND (reference sequence). CDR3 length: 12 amino acids. Trimming cost V 6 bases and J 6 bases, with 9 bases left between them. This CDR3 is CASSIRVQPQHF. DNA of the CDR3: TGTGCCAGTAGCATCAGGGTTCAGCCCCAGCATTTT.

This rearrangement joins TRBV10-3 to TRBJ1-2; 11 bases fit TRBD1. With V trimmed by 4 bases and J by 9 bases, 13 bases remained unmatched. The CDR3 runs 16 residues. Germline-derived CDR1 and CDR2 are ENHRY and SYGVKD. The CDR3 here is CAISVGTGGRINSYTF. Written as DNA, the CDR3 is TGTGCCATCAGTGTGGGGACAGGGGGTCGCATTAATAGCTACACCTTC.

The V call is TRBV10-3, the J call TRBJ1-1; possibly TRBD1 for D (5 bases). V dropped 6 bases and J dropped 2 bases, with 10 bases sitting between them. Looked up from germline, CDR1 is ENHRY and CDR2 is SYGVKD. This CDR3 comprises 13 residues. As DNA, the CDR3 is TGTGCCATCAGGGCGACAGCTAACACTGAAGCTTTCTTT. It translates to CAIRATANTEAFF.

The chain joins TRBV2 to TRBJ2-5; TRBD2 aligns across 10 bases. The DNA end lines up better with TRBJ2-7; the J call may be wrong. CDR3 size: 14 residues. Germline lookup yields CDR1 SNHLY and CDR2 FYNNEI. CDR3 region: CASRLTSGAYEQYF. The CDR3, as DNA: TGTGCCAGCAGACTCACTAGCGGGGCTTACGAGCAGTACTTC.

CDR3 coding DNA: TGTGCCAGCAGCGTAGAGGCAGGGTCAACCTACGAGCAGTACTTC. The encoded protein is CASSVEAGSTYEQYF. V gene TRBV9 combines with J gene TRBJ2-7; TRBD1 is a possible D gene (5 bases). The germline CDR1 and CDR2 sequences are SGDLS and YYNGEE. V lost 0 bases and J lost 2, with 12 bases in between. This CDR3 has 15 residues.

The chain's CDR3 is CASKRGQAVDGYTF. CDR3 sequence (DNA): TGTGCCAGCAAGAGGGGACAGGCTGTCGATGGCTACACCTTC. The genes are TRBV2 and TRBJ1-2; TRBD1 matches at 8 bases. Germline values: CDR1 SNHLY, CDR2 FYNNEI. This CDR3 comprises 14 residues. V shed 7 bases and J 6 bases; nucleotides not matched to a gene: 10.